This note documents a single T cell receptor (beta chain) sequence. Its antigen is unidentified. The test was conducted at deep level. The data were produced by immunoSEQ multiplex PCR, yet TCRdb's version contains in-frame clones alone and is incomplete. Of 500,000 or so clones in the sample, roughly 95% are singletons; the top ten hold about 0.059%. The data stem from a study of shared clonotypes between healthy human individuals. Findings and caveats of the study: Researchers found naive subsets generally carried larger estimated richness than memory subsets. Clonotype sharing among donors was expected to depend on sequencing depth. Generation probabilities of non-shared clonotypes were lower (relative to those shared by all four donors).

J was trimmed by 6 bases and V by 5 bases; bases with no gene match: 10. Germline V lookup: CDR1 MDHEN, CDR2 SYDVKM. The CDR3 totals 16 residues. The receptor was isolated from a woman younger than 45 in good health. The rearrangement links TRBV28 to TRBJ2-1, with TRBD2 identical over 10 bases. Sequencing used naive CD4+ T cells sorted from blood. The subset was: CD45RA+ positively selected. CDR3 DNA: TGTGCCAGCAGTGCCTATAGCGGGAGGAAATTCAATGAGCAGTTCTTC. Translation: CASSAYSGRKFNEQFF.